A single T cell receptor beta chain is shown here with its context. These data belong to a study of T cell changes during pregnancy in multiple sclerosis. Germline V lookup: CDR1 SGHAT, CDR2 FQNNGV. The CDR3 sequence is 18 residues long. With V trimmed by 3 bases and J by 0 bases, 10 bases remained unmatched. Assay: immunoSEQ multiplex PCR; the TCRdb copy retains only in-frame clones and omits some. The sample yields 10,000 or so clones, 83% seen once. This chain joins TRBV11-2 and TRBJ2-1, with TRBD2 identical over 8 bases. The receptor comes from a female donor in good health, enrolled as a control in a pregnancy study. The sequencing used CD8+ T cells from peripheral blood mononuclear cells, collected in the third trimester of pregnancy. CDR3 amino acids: CASSFSRERGSSYNEQFF. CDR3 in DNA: TGTGCCAGCAGCTTCTCGAGGGAGCGGGGGAGCTCCTACAATGAGCAGTTCTTC.